This entry lists 25 T cell receptor beta chains sequenced from one sample in a study of human T cells and chemical hapten exposure. Time point: patch test 2, 6 weeks after DPC sensitization. Treatment specified: therapeutic diphenylcyclopropenone sensitization with weekly scalp DPC. TCRdb re-called the RACE reads through MiXCR, storing one row per CDR3 protein. Of hundreds of thousands of distinct CDR3 sequences in the sample, about 6% are singletons; the top ten hold more than 5.5%. The specimen comprised whole blood, sampled in connection with sensitization to the hapten diphenylcyclopropenone (DPC). The receptors come from a woman younger than 35 with alopecia areata. Some clones in this sample may be carry-over from other donors' samples.

This rearrangement joins TRBV7-2 to TRBJ2-3; D call uncertain. Germline-derived CDR1 and CDR2 are SGHTA and FQGNSA. This CDR3 is 14 amino acids long. V lost 1 base and J lost 5, with 10 bases in between. Here the CDR3 reads CASSLVSLLDTQYF. CDR3 DNA sequence: TGTGCCAGCAGCTTAGTATCCCTCTTAGATACGCAGTATTTT.

The chain uses TRBV5-4 and TRBJ1-1; TRBD1 agrees at 8 bases. The germline gives CDR1 SGHNT, CDR2 YYREEE (reference sequence). The CDR3 loop spans 14 amino acids. V was pared by 3 bases and J by 4 bases, with 5 bases of the junction left unmatched. The CDR3, as DNA: TGTGCCAGCAGCTCCAACAGGGGGATCACTGAAGCTTTCTTT. Translating it yields CASSSNRGITEAFF. Variable domain in full (rest from reference TRBV5-4 and TRBJ1-1): ETGVTQSPTHLIKTRGQQVTLRCSSQSGHNTVSWYQQALGQGPQFIFQYYREEENGRGNFPPRFSGLQFPNYSSELNVNALELDDSALYLCASSSNRGITEAFFGQGTRLTVV.

This sequence joins TRBV20-1 and TRBJ2-2; D tentatively fits TRBD1 or TRBD2 (5 bases each). The V and J ends lost 2 bases and 0 bases respectively, with 19 bases between them. The CDR3 consists of 18 residues. Germline V gene sequence: CDR1 DFQATT, CDR2 SNEGSKA (reference sequence). In DNA, the CDR3 is TGCAGTGCTAGATGGGAGATGAGGGGCCAGTCGAACACCGGGGAGCTGTTTTTT. It is translated as CSARWEMRGQSNTGELFF.

This clonotype turned up a few times. The rearrangement links TRBV4-3 to TRBJ1-1; D remains unclear. CDR1 LGHNA and CDR2 YSLEER come from the germline V gene. V lost 4 bases, J lost 0 bases, and 9 bases lay in between. There are 14 residues in the CDR3. The CDR3 DNA reads TGCGCCAGCAGCCCCCAGGTCGTGAACACTGAAGCTTTCTTT. Translated: CASSPQVVNTEAFF.

This clonotype occurred many times. This sequence joins TRBV29-1 and TRBJ2-1, with D perhaps TRBD1 (5 bases). This CDR3 comprises 11 residues. Germline V gene sequence: CDR1 SQVTM, CDR2 ANQGSEA. The V end was cut by 8 bases, the J end by 4 bases, with 9 bases between. CDR3 protein: CSSQGYNEQFF. The DNA for the CDR3 is TGCAGCTCTCAGGGTTACAATGAGCAGTTCTTC.

The chain combines TRBV5-1 with TRBJ2-7, with a possible D match to TRBD2 (6 bases). Germline CDR1 reads SGHRS; CDR2 reads YFSETQ. V shed 2 bases and J shed 4 bases, with 13 bases lying between them. The CDR3 has 14 residues. The CDR3 protein is CASSLPGELYEQYF. The CDR3 region has the DNA TGCGCCAGCAGCTTACCGGGGGAATTATACGAGCAGTACTTC.

This clonotype was detected only a few times. This chain connects TRBV6-6 to TRBJ1-5, with 9 bases that match TRBD1. The CDR3 consists of 16 residues. V shed 0 bases and J 5 bases; nucleotides not matched to a gene: 5. The germline gives CDR1 MNHNY, CDR2 SVGAGI (reference sequence). The CDR3, as DNA: TGTGCCAGCAGTTACTCGATTAGACAGGGGGATCAGCCCCAGCATTTT. Its translation is CASSYSIRQGDQPQHF.

This clonotype was picked up many times. This chain connects TRBV20-1 to TRBJ1-5; possibly TRBD1 for D (5 bases). Germline CDR1 is DFQATT and CDR2 is SNEGSKA (reference sequence). V was shortened by 5 bases and J by 3 bases, with 14 bases between the two germline ends. The CDR3 runs 14 residues. The CDR3 bases are TGCAGTGCTTGGGGCAGGGAGAACAATCAGCCCCAGCATTTT. Protein: CSAWGRENNQPQHF.

In its sample, this clonotype was seen a few times. The CDR3 DNA reads as TGTGCCAGCAGTCCTTCACAGGCCCCCTCCTACGAGCAGTACTTC. Its translation is CASSPSQAPSYEQYF. The chain is built from TRBV27 and TRBJ2-7; weak D call: TRBD1 (5 bases). The germline V and J ends were trimmed by 5 bases and 0 bases, with 14 bases remaining between them. The CDR3 spans 15 residues. Germline loops: CDR1 MNHEY, CDR2 SMNVEV (reference sequence).

Only a few counts were recorded for this clonotype. The chain carries TRBV4-1 and TRBJ1-5; TRBD1 aligns across 7 bases. Germline trimming cut 2 bases from V and 1 base from J; bases unmatched to any gene: 5. This CDR3 contains 16 residues. Looked up from germline, CDR1 is MGHRA and CDR2 is YSYEKL. The CDR3 DNA sequence: TGCGCCAGCAGCCAACTGGACAGGCGGAGCAATCAGCCCCAGCATTTT. It is translated as CASSQLDRRSNQPQHF.

This clonotype was counted only a few times. CDR3 sequence: CASSYLAGASNEQFF. For the CDR3, the DNA is TGTGCCAGCAGCTATCTAGCGGGGGCTTCCAATGAGCAGTTCTTC. This chain uses TRBV7-2 with TRBJ2-1; TRBD2 aligns across 10 bases. V was pared by 4 bases and J by 6 bases, with 6 bases of the junction left unmatched. The length of the CDR3 is 15 residues. Per the germline V gene, CDR1 is SGHTA and CDR2 is FQGNSA.

The J gene is TRBJ2-7, the V gene TRBV28, with TRBD1 matching over 7 bases. J was trimmed by 7 bases and V by 3 bases; bases with no gene match: 9. The CDR3 consists of 14 residues. Germline-derived CDR1 and CDR2 are MDHEN and SYDVKM. The CDR3 DNA sequence: TGTGCCAGCAGTTTCACGGACAGGCCCCGGGAGCAGTACTTC. Amino acid sequence: CASSFTDRPREQYF.

This clonotype was detected a few times. This chain connects TRBV6-5 to TRBJ1-1; 7 nucleotides line up with TRBD1. J lost 8 bases, V lost 2 bases, and 8 bases had no gene match. Germline V lookup: CDR1 MNHEY, CDR2 SVGAGI. There are 14 residues in the CDR3. The CDR3 protein is CASSYAAQGHEAFF. CDR3 sequence (DNA): TGTGCCAGCAGTTACGCGGCACAGGGGCACGAAGCTTTCTTT.

The J gene is TRBJ2-5, the V gene TRBV6-5, with D tentatively TRBD2 (5 bases). V lost 2 bases to trimming and J lost 8 bases, with 33 bases between them. CDR3 length: 20 amino acids. Per germline, CDR1 MNHEY and CDR2 SVGAGI. CDR3 DNA sequence: TGTGCCAGCAGTTACCCTATAGCAAAAATCGGACTGCTAAATTGGAGAACCCAGTACTTC. It encodes CASSYPIAKIGLLNWRTQYF.

The chain combines TRBV12-3 or TRBV12-4 with TRBJ2-3; the match to TRBD1 covers 9 bases. The CDR3 is made up of 15 amino acids. V trimming: 6 bases; J trimming: 1 base; junction bases outside the gene matches: 5. CDR3 sequence reads: CASRAQGAGTDTQYF. In DNA, the CDR3 is TGTGCCAGCAGGGCACAGGGGGCAGGCACAGATACGCAGTATTTT.

This clonotype was counted ten times or more. This chain's CDR3 is CSARDLRQGGNSPLHF. DNA for the CDR3: TGCAGTGCTAGAGATCTTAGGCAGGGGGGGAATTCACCCCTCCACTTT. This rearrangement joins TRBV20-1 to TRBJ1-6; 7 positions agree with TRBD1. Germline CDR1 DFQATT, CDR2 SNEGSKA (reference sequence). The CDR3 is made up of 16 amino acids. Trimming took 0 bases from V and 7 from J; bases not matched to a gene: 9.

This clonotype was detected many times. V usage is TRBV7-6 and J usage is TRBJ2-7; 7 bases fit TRBD1. With 5 bases clipped from V and 2 bases from J, the junction kept 9 bases outside the gene matches. The CDR3 consists of 15 residues. Germline-derived CDR1 and CDR2 are SGHVS and FNYEAQ. The CDR3 region has the DNA TGTGCCAGCAGCCCACAGGGGTATGGGCCCTACGAGCAGTACTTC. It yields the protein CASSPQGYGPYEQYF. Looking up the rest from reference TRBV7-6 and TRBJ2-7 gives the full variable domain: GAGVSQSPRYKVTKRGQDVALRCDPISGHVSLYWYRQALGQGPEFLTYFNYEAQQDKSGLPNDRFSAERPEGSISTLTIQRTEQRDSAMYRCASSPQGYGPYEQYFGPGTRLTVT.

The count of this clonotype is one. Just one base apart from a much larger clone, this may be a read error. The CDR3 nucleotides read TGTACCAGCAGGGGACAGGATAATGAAAAACTGTTTTTT. This codes for CTSRGQDNEKLFF. The chain combines TRBV14 with TRBJ1-4, with TRBD1 matching over 8 bases. The germline V gene has CDR1 SGHDN and CDR2 FVKESK. CDR3 length equals 13 residues.

This clonotype was observed a few times. The gene calls are TRBV29-1 and TRBJ1-2, with 7 bases fitting TRBD1. The germline V gene has CDR1 SQVTM and CDR2 ANQGSEA. The CDR3 is 15 amino acids. The V and J ends lost 0 bases and 4 bases, in that order; junction bases with no gene match: 8. CDR3 bases: TGCAGCGTTGAAGATGACCAGGGGGACTCCTATGGCTACACCTTC. Its translation is CSVEDDQGDSYGYTF.

In this sample, this clonotype turned up a few times. This chain joins TRBV13 and TRBJ2-7; weak D call: TRBD2 (6 bases). V was pared by 7 bases and J by 0 bases, with 10 bases between. Per germline, CDR1 PRHDT and CDR2 FYEKMQ (reference sequence). The CDR3 totals 13 residues. The CDR3 nucleotides read TGTGCCAGCATAGGGCGGGGCTCCTACGAGCAGTACTTC. This encodes CASIGRGSYEQYF.

This clonotype occurred a few times. The CDR3 sequence: CASSPSRQGWTGELFF. CDR3 DNA: TGCGCCAGCAGCCCATCCCGACAGGGATGGACCGGGGAGCTGTTTTTT. The chain links TRBV5-1 to TRBJ2-2; 7 nucleotides line up with TRBD1. The V gene end was trimmed by 4 bases and the J gene end by 5 bases; junction bases not matched to a gene: 11. The CDR3 consists of 16 residues. Germline values: CDR1 SGHRS, CDR2 YFSETQ.

Ten or more counts support this clonotype. The chain joins TRBV7-2 to TRBJ1-5; the D gene is possibly TRBD1 (6 bases). Trimming stripped 8 bases from V and 6 bases from J, with 14 bases between. This CDR3 comprises 13 residues. Germline CDR1 SGHTA, CDR2 FQGNSA. The CDR3 sequence is CASSDRQGQPQHF. In DNA, the CDR3 is TGTGCCAGCTCCGACAGGCAAGGTCAGCCCCAGCATTTT. The whole variable domain, filled in from reference TRBV7-2 and TRBJ1-5, reads GAGVSQSPSNKVTEKGKDVELRCDPISGHTALYWYRQSLGQGLEFLIYFQGNSAPDKSGLPSDRFSAERTGGSVSTLTIQRTQQEDSAVYLCASSDRQGQPQHFGDGTRLSIL.

At least ten counts were recorded for this clonotype. The chain recombines TRBV25-1 with TRBJ2-3; D is possibly TRBD2 (7 bases). Germline loops: CDR1 MGHDK, CDR2 SYGVNS. V was trimmed by 5 bases and J by 11 bases, leaving 23 bases between them. This CDR3 is built from 15 residues. The CDR3 protein is CASSPLRGDNLRQYF. CDR3 sequence (DNA): TGTGCCAGCAGTCCCCTTCGGGGGGACAACTTGAGGCAGTATTTT.

In its sample, this clonotype was seen many times. The rearrangement joins TRBV28 to TRBJ1-2; TRBD1 aligns across 8 bases. The CDR3 consists of 15 residues. The germline CDR1 and CDR2 sequences are MDHEN and SYDVKM. With 5 bases clipped from V and 6 bases from J, the junction kept 11 bases outside the gene matches. DNA of the CDR3: TGTGCCAGCAGTACCCCGGACAGGGAAAATAATGGCTACACCTTC. Its translation: CASSTPDRENNGYTF.

This clonotype showed up just a few times. This rearrangement joins TRBV28 to TRBJ2-7, with a tentative D call TRBD1 (5 bases). The CDR3 has 13 amino acids. V was clipped by 7 bases and J by 3 bases, with 13 bases between them. Germline CDR1 MDHEN, CDR2 SYDVKM. The CDR3 DNA reads as TGTGCCAGCACCTTGGACAAGAACTACGAGCAGTACTTC. Protein: CASTLDKNYEQYF.